This record covers a single T cell receptor (beta chain). Antigen unknown. This specimen belongs to a study of post-analysis software for immune sequencing data. Background on the study: Multiple sclerosis in the patients followed relapsing-remitting, secondary progressive and progressive-relapsing courses.

The CDR3 contains 15 residues. CDR1 SNHLY and CDR2 FYNNEI come from the germline V gene. V shed 5 bases, J shed 6 bases, and the junction held 6 bases outside the gene matches. Unique molecular identifiers tagged the TCR beta cDNA libraries. T cells numbering roughly 1 to 10 million yielded roughly 0.5 million cDNA molecules. TCRdb passed the PCR reads through MiXCR, listing each CDR3 protein once. The repertoire consists of over 700,000 distinct CDR3 sequences, with roughly 27% occurring once and the leading ten covering roughly 0.57%. General study findings and limits: Roughly 5 TRBV segments, TRBV5-6, TRBV5-1 and TRBV20-1 among them, were found more frequent in patients than controls. Versus controls, multiple sclerosis patients showed significantly lower diversity (normalized Chao1). Batch-matched samples strongly co-clustered by F measure.

This receptor was obtained from a girl aged 10 to 17 with multiple sclerosis. The chain links TRBV2 to TRBJ2-3, with TRBD2 matching 12 bases. Sample: blood. DNA of the CDR3: TGTGCCAGCAGTCCTAGCGGGGGGGCTCTTGATACGCAGTATTTT. As protein: CASSPSGGALDTQYF.